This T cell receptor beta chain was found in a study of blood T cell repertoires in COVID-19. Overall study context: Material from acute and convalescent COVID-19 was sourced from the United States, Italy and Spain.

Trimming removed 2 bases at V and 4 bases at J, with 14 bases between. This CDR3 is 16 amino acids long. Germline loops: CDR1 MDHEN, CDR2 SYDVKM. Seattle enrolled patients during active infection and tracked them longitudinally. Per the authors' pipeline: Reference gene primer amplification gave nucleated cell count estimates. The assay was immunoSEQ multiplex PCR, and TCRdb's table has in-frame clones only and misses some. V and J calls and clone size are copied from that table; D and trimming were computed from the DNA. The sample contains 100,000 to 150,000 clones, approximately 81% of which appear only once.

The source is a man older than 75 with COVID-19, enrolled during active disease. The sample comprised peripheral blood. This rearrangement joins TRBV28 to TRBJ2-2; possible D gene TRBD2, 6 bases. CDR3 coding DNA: TGTGCCAGCAGTTTAAGTGGGCAGGGAGGCACCGGGGAGCTGTTTTTT. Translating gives CASSLSGQGGTGELFF.